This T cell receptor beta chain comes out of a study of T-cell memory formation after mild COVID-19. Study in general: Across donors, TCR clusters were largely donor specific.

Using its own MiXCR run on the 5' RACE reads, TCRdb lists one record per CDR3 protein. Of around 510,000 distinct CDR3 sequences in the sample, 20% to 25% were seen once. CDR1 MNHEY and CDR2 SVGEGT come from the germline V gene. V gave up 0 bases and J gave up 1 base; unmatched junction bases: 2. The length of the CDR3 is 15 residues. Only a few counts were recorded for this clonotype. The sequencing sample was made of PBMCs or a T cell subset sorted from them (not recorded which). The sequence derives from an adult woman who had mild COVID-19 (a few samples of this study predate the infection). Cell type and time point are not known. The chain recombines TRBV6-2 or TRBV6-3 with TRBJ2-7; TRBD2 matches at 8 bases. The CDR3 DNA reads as TGTGCCAGCAGTTACTCAGGCGGGAGGTCCTACGAGCAGTACTTC. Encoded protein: CASSYSGGRSYEQYF.